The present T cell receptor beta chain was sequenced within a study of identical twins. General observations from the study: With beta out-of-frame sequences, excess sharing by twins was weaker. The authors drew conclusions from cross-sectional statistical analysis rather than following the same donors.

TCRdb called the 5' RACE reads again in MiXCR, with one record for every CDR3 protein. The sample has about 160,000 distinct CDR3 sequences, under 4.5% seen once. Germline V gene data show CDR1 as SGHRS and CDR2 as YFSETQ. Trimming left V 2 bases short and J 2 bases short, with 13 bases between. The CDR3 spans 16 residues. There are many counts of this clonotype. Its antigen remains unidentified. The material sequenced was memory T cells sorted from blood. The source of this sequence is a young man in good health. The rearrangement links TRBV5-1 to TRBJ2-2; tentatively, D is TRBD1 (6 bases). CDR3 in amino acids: CASSFRDTLNTGELFF. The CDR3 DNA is TGCGCCAGCAGCTTCCGGGACACCCTTAACACCGGGGAGCTGTTTTTT. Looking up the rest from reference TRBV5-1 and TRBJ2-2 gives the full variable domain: KAGVTQTPRYLIKTRGQQVTLSCSPISGHRSVSWYQQTPGQGLQFLFEYFSETQRNKGNFPGRFSGRQFSNSRSEMNVSTLELGDSALYLCASSFRDTLNTGELFFGEGSRLTVL.